What follows is one TCR beta chain and its context. What it recognizes is unknown. This sample was included in a study of cytomegalovirus exposure and HLA in healthy donors. CDR3 length: 14 residues. Germline V lookup: CDR1 MNHEY, CDR2 SMNVEV (reference sequence). V dropped 2 bases and J dropped 4 bases, with 12 bases sitting between them. Study results and limitations: Rarity held for most TCR sequences, but there were some public TCRs that occurred in many donors.

Produced via immunoSEQ multiplex PCR; TCRdb's table is partial and in-frame only. The sample records 220,000 or so clones, around four fifths being singletons. Material: PBMCs. The source is a woman under 30 in good health and CMV-seronegative. The chain has TRBV27 and TRBJ2-7, with a weak D call TRBD1 (6 bases). CDR3 nucleotides: TGTGCCAGCAGTTTAAAGGGGGTTCCATACGAGCAGTACTTC. It is translated as CASSLKGVPYEQYF.